This T cell receptor beta chain came from a study of T cell responses to AZD1222 COVID-19 vaccine. Germline-derived CDR1 and CDR2 are LGHDT and YNNKEL (reference sequence). V was trimmed by 0 bases and J by 5 bases, leaving 5 bases between them. This CDR3 contains 13 residues. Findings and caveats of the study: Just five to seven people given AZD1222 tested seropositive at baseline. Spike-wide vaccine-associated CD4 TCRs dominated at 160-218 and 743-854. Nearly half of spike-specific TCRs reportedly target unmutated variant regions. Donors, mostly white British, included more females; clonal diversity was possibly underestimated.

As to this clone: Its antigen is undetermined.

The assay was immunoSEQ multiplex PCR, and TCRdb's table has in-frame clones only and misses some. The data hold around 84,000 clones, with about 90% observed a single time. The sequence derives from an adult in good health. Material: peripheral blood, obtained on day 0 of MenACWY control vaccination. This chain links TRBV3-1 (or the pseudogene TRBV3-2) with TRBJ1-5; D not certain. The CDR3: CASSQDSDQPQHF. As DNA, the CDR3 is TGTGCCAGCAGCCAAGACAGTGATCAGCCCCAGCATTTT.